These 20 T cell receptor beta chains originate from one sample sequenced in a study of CD8 T cells in Susac syndrome. Random hexamers were used to reverse transcribe an amount of about 0.5 to 1 ug RNA. TCRdb recomputed calls from the immunoSEQ multiplex PCR reads with MiXCR, one row per CDR3 protein. The data show some 100,000 distinct CDR3 sequences, 80% to 95% seen once. Sequencing used CD8+ T cells from PBMCs. Receptors originate from a human donor in good health.

The V gene is TRBV27, the J gene TRBJ2-1; D unresolved. The CDR3 spans 17 residues. Trimming cost V 6 bases and J 0 bases, with 18 bases left between them. From germline, CDR1 is MNHEY and CDR2 SMNVEV (reference sequence). CDR3 coding DNA: TGTGCCAGCAGACCCCTTAGGGAATTTAGCTCCTACAATGAGCAGTTCTTC. This sequence encodes CASRPLREFSSYNEQFF.

The chain joins TRBV5-1 to TRBJ2-1, with D hard to call. Germline CDR1 and CDR2: SGHRS and YFSETQ. With 4 bases removed from V and 3 bases from J, the gap between germline ends came to 8 bases. The CDR3 runs 13 residues. Here the CDR3 DNA reads TGCGCCAGCAGCATAGACCACTACAATGAGCAGTTCTTC. This codes for CASSIDHYNEQFF.

The genes are TRBV12-3 or TRBV12-4 and TRBJ1-2; a possible D gene is TRBD1 (5 bases). The V end was cut by 6 bases, the J end by 0 bases, with 11 bases between. The length of the CDR3 is 14 residues. The CDR3 loop reads CASSAGPANYGYTF. CDR3 in DNA: TGTGCCAGCAGCGCAGGGCCAGCTAACTATGGCTACACCTTC.

The V and J genes are TRBV7-8 and TRBJ2-2; possibly TRBD2 for D (6 bases). V lost 5 bases, J lost 1 base, and 14 bases lay in between. The CDR3 has 16 residues. From germline, CDR1 is SGHVS and CDR2 FQNEAQ. The DNA for the CDR3 is TGTGCCAGCAGCGCGGTTAGCGGTGAGAACACCGGGGAGCTGTTTTTT. Amino acid sequence: CASSAVSGENTGELFF.

The chain carries TRBV7-8 and TRBJ1-1; D ambiguous. Germline-derived CDR1 and CDR2 are SGHVS and FQNEAQ. The V and J ends lost 4 bases and 5 bases respectively, with 20 bases between them. The CDR3 runs 16 residues. The chain's CDR3 is CASSSAERPVSTEAFF. The CDR3 coding sequence is TGTGCCAGCAGCTCCGCAGAGCGCCCGGTATCAACTGAAGCTTTCTTT. The whole variable domain, remainder taken from reference TRBV7-8 and TRBJ1-1, is GAGVSQSPRYKVAKRGQDVALRCDPISGHVSLFWYQQALGQGPEFLTYFQNEAQLDKSGLPSDRFFAERPEGSVSTLKIQRTQQEDSAVYLCASSSAERPVSTEAFFGQGTRLTVV.

The chain is built from TRBV5-1 and TRBJ1-1; 8 nucleotides agree with TRBD1. The germline gives CDR1 SGHRS, CDR2 YFSETQ. The CDR3 is 14 residues long. V lost 2 bases to trimming and J lost 5 bases; unmatched junction nucleotides: 5. The CDR3 loop reads CASSLTGGDTEAFF. In DNA form, the CDR3 reads TGCGCCAGCAGCTTAACAGGGGGAGATACTGAAGCTTTCTTT.

J is TRBJ2-7 and V is TRBV28; no firm D call. Trimming pared 1 base from V and 3 bases from J, leaving 10 bases between. Germline V gives CDR1 MDHEN, CDR2 SYDVKM. This CDR3 has 14 residues. Written as DNA, the CDR3 is TGTGCCAGCAGTTTATTGGGCCAGGTCTACGAGCAGTACTTC. It is translated as CASSLLGQVYEQYF.

This chain joins TRBV2 and TRBJ1-6, with TRBD1 identical over 8 bases. The V segment lost 6 bases and the J segment 7 bases; nucleotides outside the gene matches: 8. CDR3 length equals 15 residues. CDR1 is SNHLY, CDR2 FYNNEI, per germline. In nucleotides, the CDR3 is TGTGCCAGCAGCTCCGGACAGGGTGGCAATTCACCCCTCCACTTT. Amino acids: CASSSGQGGNSPLHF.

This chain links TRBV5-4 with TRBJ1-2; D is ambiguous. There are 14 residues in the CDR3. Trimming removed 2 bases from V and 2 bases from J, with 10 bases in between. The V gene's germline CDR1 is SGHNT and CDR2 YYREEE (reference sequence). CDR3 amino acids: CASSLSTDNYGYTF. CDR3 DNA: TGTGCCAGCAGCTTATCGACTGACAACTATGGCTACACCTTC.

The genes are TRBV20-1 and TRBJ1-1; D gene ambiguous. The germline CDR1 and CDR2 sequences are DFQATT and SNEGSKA (reference sequence). The CDR3 is 12 residues long. Between the trimmed V and J ends, which lost 6 bases and 7 bases, there was a span of 15 bases. This CDR3 reads CSAKRPRGEAFF. The CDR3 nucleotides read TGCAGTGCGAAGAGACCCCGAGGTGAAGCTTTCTTT.

The chain links TRBV20-1 to TRBJ2-1; 12 bases fit TRBD2. The CDR3 loop spans 17 amino acids. Germline V gene data show CDR1 as DFQATT and CDR2 as SNEGSKA (reference sequence). Trimming at V came to 3 bases and at J to 0 bases, leaving 6 bases not matched to a gene. CDR3 protein: CSARTSGGPSSYNEQFF. CDR3 bases: TGCAGTGCTAGGACTAGCGGGGGCCCTAGCTCCTACAATGAGCAGTTCTTC.

The genes are TRBV10-3 and TRBJ2-3; 7 bases agree with TRBD1. CDR3 length: 14 amino acids. The V gene's germline CDR1 is ENHRY and CDR2 SYGVKD. V lost 6 bases to trimming and J lost 3 bases; unmatched junction nucleotides: 6. The CDR3 nucleotides are TGTGCCATCAGGGCTGGGACAGCGACAGATACGCAGTATTTT. It yields the protein CAIRAGTATDTQYF.

The chain employs TRBV12-3 or TRBV12-4 and TRBJ1-2, with 9 bases matching TRBD1. The CDR3 has 13 amino acids. The ends lost 2 bases at V and 12 bases at J; junction bases unmatched: 7. CDR3 amino acids: CASSLMGQGLNTF. CDR3 DNA sequence: TGTGCCAGCAGTTTAATGGGACAGGGTCTCAACACCTTC.

The gene calls are TRBV25-1 and TRBJ2-7, with 8 nucleotides matching TRBD2. Unmatched junction bases numbered 2, after V lost 4 bases and J lost 3 bases. Germline assignment: CDR1 MGHDK and CDR2 SYGVNS. The CDR3 extends over 13 amino acids. CDR3: CASSVAGIYEQYF. The CDR3, as DNA: TGTGCCAGCAGTGTAGCGGGAATCTACGAGCAGTACTTC.

The V gene is TRBV27, the J gene TRBJ1-2; the match to TRBD1 covers 8 bases. CDR1 is MNHEY, CDR2 SMNVEV, per germline (reference sequence). The CDR3 sequence is 11 residues long. The V gene end was trimmed by 8 bases and the J gene end by 8 bases; junction bases not matched to a gene: 4. The CDR3: CASGQGWGYTF. The DNA of the CDR3 is TGTGCCAGCGGACAGGGATGGGGCTACACCTTC.

The rearrangement uses TRBV5-1 and TRBJ2-5; 9 bases are shared with TRBD2. V shed 0 bases and J 5 bases; nucleotides not matched to a gene: 5. In germline, CDR1 is SGHRS, CDR2 YFSETQ. This CDR3 comprises 15 residues. CDR3: CASSLAASGVETQYF. CDR3 DNA sequence: TGCGCCAGCAGCTTGGCTGCTAGCGGGGTGGAGACCCAGTACTTC.

This chain connects TRBV7-3 to TRBJ2-1, with TRBD2 matching 7 bases. Trimming cost V 7 bases and J 6 bases; bases outside gene matches: 24. The CDR3 is made up of 19 amino acids. Per the germline V gene, CDR1 is SGHTA and CDR2 is FQGTGA. In DNA, the CDR3 is TGTGCCAGCAACAGACTCGAAATCGTGTCATCGGGAGGAGGCAATGAGCAGTTCTTC. Protein sequence: CASNRLEIVSSGGGNEQFF.

The chain is built from TRBV7-9 and TRBJ2-7; 11 bases align to TRBD2. Germline V lookup: CDR1 SEHNR, CDR2 FQNEAQ (reference sequence). Germline trimming cut 3 bases from V and 7 bases from J; bases unmatched to any gene: 11. There are 16 residues in the CDR3. CDR3 coding DNA: TGTGCCAGCAGCTTCGGGACTAGCGGTTCGAAAGTAGAGCAGTACTTC. This codes for CASSFGTSGSKVEQYF.

The chain couples TRBV2 to TRBJ1-1; possible D gene TRBD1, 5 bases. Trimming removed 11 bases at V and 0 bases at J, with 13 bases between. The germline CDR1 and CDR2 sequences are SNHLY and FYNNEI. This CDR3 is built from 13 residues. In DNA form, the CDR3 reads TGTGCCGTCGGGGGGATTATGAACACTGAAGCTTTCTTT. Protein product: CAVGGIMNTEAFF.

The chain recombines TRBV20-1 with TRBJ2-3; weak D call: TRBD2 (6 bases). The CDR3 sequence is 12 residues long. V lost 5 bases and J lost 4, with 10 bases in between. The germline CDR1 and CDR2 sequences are DFQATT and SNEGSKA (reference sequence). The CDR3 spells CSASSGADTQYF. The CDR3 coding sequence is TGCAGTGCTTCGTCGGGGGCAGATACGCAGTATTTT.